Listed below are T cell receptor beta chains from one sample, sequenced in a study of blood T cell repertoires in COVID-19. The method was immunoSEQ multiplex PCR; TCRdb's version includes in-frame clones alone and lacks a portion of them. The repertoire holds 200,000 to 250,000 clones, with about 83% as singletons. The specimen sequenced was PBMCs or T cells enriched from blood (not recorded which). The receptor source for this set is a woman aged 45-59 years who had recovered from COVID-19. Each CDR3 is given with its conserved first and last residue. Fields, in order: clone size, V gene, D gene, J gene, CDR3 DNA, CDR3 protein. D genes are given only for firm matches. A row's size may be missing; if present it is once, few, many or a size class.

abundance: -
v_gene: TRBV7-2
d_gene: TRBD1
j_gene: TRBJ1-2
CDR3nt: TGTGCCAGCAGCTTCCGCTGGGACAGGCCCTATGGCTACACCTTC
CDR3aa: CASSFRWDRPYGYTF

abundance: few
v_gene: TRBV5-1
d_gene: TRBD2
j_gene: TRBJ2-7
CDR3nt: TGCGCCAGCAGCTTGCGTTTTGCGGGAGACGAGCAGTACTTC
CDR3aa: CASSLRFAGDEQYF

abundance: -
v_gene: TRBV5-1
d_gene: TRBD2
j_gene: TRBJ2-1
CDR3nt: TGCGCCAGCAGCTACTTTCCTAGCGGGAGGGCCCTTGAGCAGTTCTTC
CDR3aa: CASSYFPSGRALEQFF

abundance: -
v_gene: TRBV29-1
d_gene: TRBD1
j_gene: TRBJ1-2
CDR3nt: TGCAGCGTCCCCAGGGGGTACGGACCTAACTATGGCTACACCTTC
CDR3aa: CSVPRGYGPNYGYTF

abundance: -
v_gene: TRBV3-1/TRBV3-2
d_gene: TRBD1
j_gene: TRBJ1-3
CDR3nt: TGTGCCAGCAGCCAACCTTCGGACAGGGGCAACACCATATATTTT
CDR3aa: CASSQPSDRGNTIYF

abundance: -
v_gene: TRBV7-9
d_gene: TRBD1
j_gene: TRBJ1-1
CDR3nt: TGTGCCAGCAGCCCAGGGGGTGGCACTGAAGCTTTCTTT
CDR3aa: CASSPGGGTEAFF

abundance: -
v_gene: TRBV11-3
d_gene: TRBD1
j_gene: TRBJ1-2
CDR3nt: TGTGCCAGCAGCGAAAGGACAGGGGGTGAAGATGGCTACACCTTC
CDR3aa: CASSERTGGEDGYTF

abundance: -
v_gene: TRBV4-3
d_gene: -
j_gene: TRBJ2-1
CDR3nt: TGCGCCAGCAGCCAAGAAGGGGACTCCTACAATGAGCAGTTCTTC
CDR3aa: CASSQEGDSYNEQFF

abundance: -
v_gene: TRBV7-2
d_gene: TRBD1
j_gene: TRBJ1-2
CDR3nt: TGTGCCAGCAGCCCTTTACGGACAGGAACGGGCGGCTACACCTTC
CDR3aa: CASSPLRTGTGGYTF

abundance: -
v_gene: TRBV3-1/TRBV3-2
d_gene: -
j_gene: TRBJ2-7
CDR3nt: TGTGCCAGCAGCCAGACTGCTTACAACGGTGAGCAGTACTTC
CDR3aa: CASSQTAYNGEQYF

abundance: -
v_gene: TRBV5-1
d_gene: -
j_gene: TRBJ1-1
CDR3nt: TGCGCCAGCAGCCCGGACTTCGCTGAAGCTTTCTTT
CDR3aa: CASSPDFAEAFF

abundance: -
v_gene: TRBV6-4
d_gene: -
j_gene: TRBJ2-1
CDR3nt: TGTGCCAGCAGTGAGGACAGCTCCTACAATGAGCAGTTCTTC
CDR3aa: CASSEDSSYNEQFF

abundance: -
v_gene: TRBV7-2
d_gene: -
j_gene: TRBJ1-1
CDR3nt: TGTGCCAGCAGCTTAGCCCAGGTTCAAAACACTGAAGCTTTCTTT
CDR3aa: CASSLAQVQNTEAFF

abundance: -
v_gene: TRBV10-3
d_gene: TRBD1
j_gene: TRBJ1-2
CDR3nt: TGTGCCATCAGTGCCCCCACACAGGGGGCGGAGGGCTACACCTTC
CDR3aa: CAISAPTQGAEGYTF

abundance: -
v_gene: TRBV5-8
d_gene: -
j_gene: TRBJ2-5
CDR3nt: TGTGCCAGCAGCTTGGCCGGGACACCGTACTTC
CDR3aa: CASSLAGTPYF

abundance: -
v_gene: TRBV24-1
d_gene: -
j_gene: TRBJ1-6
CDR3nt: TGTGCCACCAGGGGAGGGCCTGGTTCACCCCTCCACTTT
CDR3aa: CATRGGPGSPLHF

abundance: -
v_gene: TRBV7-9
d_gene: -
j_gene: TRBJ1-1
CDR3nt: TGTGCCAGCAGCCACTTTTCCGGGACACTGAACACTGAAGCTTTCTTT
CDR3aa: CASSHFSGTLNTEAFF

abundance: -
v_gene: TRBV5-1
d_gene: TRBD1
j_gene: TRBJ2-7
CDR3nt: TGCGCCAGCAGCCCCAGACCGGGACAGGGAGTGGAGCAGTACTTC
CDR3aa: CASSPRPGQGVEQYF

abundance: -
v_gene: TRBV28
d_gene: TRBD1
j_gene: TRBJ1-5
CDR3nt: TGTGCCAGCAGTTTGCGTGCGACAGGGGGGCGGCCCCAGCATTTT
CDR3aa: CASSLRATGGRPQHF

abundance: -
v_gene: TRBV7-2
d_gene: TRBD2
j_gene: TRBJ2-3
CDR3nt: TGTGCCAGCAGCTCATTTAGCGGGAGGGGCACAGATACGCAGTATTTT
CDR3aa: CASSSFSGRGTDTQYF

abundance: -
v_gene: TRBV27
d_gene: TRBD1
j_gene: TRBJ2-1
CDR3nt: TGTGCCAGCAGTCCGAACATCGGACAGGCCGAGACGCAGTTCTTC
CDR3aa: CASSPNIGQAETQFF

abundance: -
v_gene: TRBV5-1
d_gene: -
j_gene: TRBJ1-2
CDR3nt: TGCGCCAGCAGCTCCGGGACACATTATGGCTACACCTTC
CDR3aa: CASSSGTHYGYTF

abundance: -
v_gene: TRBV2
d_gene: TRBD2
j_gene: TRBJ2-5
CDR3nt: TGTGCCAGCGCCGGGGCTAGCGGGAGGTGGACCCAGTACTTC
CDR3aa: CASAGASGRWTQYF

abundance: -
v_gene: TRBV25-1
d_gene: TRBD1
j_gene: TRBJ1-1
CDR3nt: TGTGCCAGCAGTGGGACAGGGACCACTGAAGCTTTCTTT
CDR3aa: CASSGTGTTEAFF

abundance: -
v_gene: TRBV15
d_gene: -
j_gene: TRBJ1-3
CDR3nt: TGTGCCTCCCGGGACCGCGGGAGCTCTGGAAACACCATATATTTT
CDR3aa: CASRDRGSSGNTIYF

abundance: -
v_gene: TRBV4-1
d_gene: -
j_gene: TRBJ2-4
CDR3nt: TGCGCCAGCAGCCCGATACCACAAGCCAAAAACATTCAGTACTTC
CDR3aa: CASSPIPQAKNIQYF

abundance: -
v_gene: TRBV27
d_gene: -
j_gene: TRBJ2-1
CDR3nt: TGTGCCGTTTCAATTCACAGGGGAGGTGAGCAGTTCTTC
CDR3aa: CAVSIHRGGEQFF

abundance: -
v_gene: TRBV30
d_gene: -
j_gene: TRBJ1-5
CDR3nt: TGTGCCTGGAGTCCCGACGGGTATCAGCCCCAGCATTTT
CDR3aa: CAWSPDGYQPQHF

abundance: -
v_gene: TRBV6-1
d_gene: TRBD1
j_gene: TRBJ1-1
CDR3nt: TGTGCCAGCAGTGAAGGGATTGAGGGGGCCAACACTGAAGCTTTCTTT
CDR3aa: CASSEGIEGANTEAFF

abundance: -
v_gene: TRBV5-6
d_gene: -
j_gene: TRBJ1-2
CDR3nt: TGTGCCAGCAGCTACCAGAGGTTAGTCTATGGCTACACCTTC
CDR3aa: CASSYQRLVYGYTF

abundance: -
v_gene: TRBV18
d_gene: -
j_gene: TRBJ1-3
CDR3nt: TGTGCCAGCTCACCCCGGAAGGGGGGGCCACGCTCTGGAAACACCATATATTTT
CDR3aa: CASSPRKGGPRSGNTIYF

abundance: -
v_gene: TRBV3-1/TRBV3-2
d_gene: -
j_gene: TRBJ2-3
CDR3nt: TGTGCCAGCAGCCACTCCCGTCGGGCCAGCGGCCGCACAGATACGCAGTATTTT
CDR3aa: CASSHSRRASGRTDTQYF

abundance: -
v_gene: TRBV5-4
d_gene: TRBD1
j_gene: TRBJ1-1
CDR3nt: TGTGCCAGCAGCTTAGGTCAGGGGGTGAAGACTGAAGCTTTCTTT
CDR3aa: CASSLGQGVKTEAFF

abundance: -
v_gene: TRBV7-8
d_gene: -
j_gene: TRBJ1-2
CDR3nt: TGTGCCAGCAGCCTAGGGGGGCTTAACTATGGCTACACCTTC
CDR3aa: CASSLGGLNYGYTF

abundance: few
v_gene: TRBV7-8
d_gene: -
j_gene: TRBJ2-5
CDR3nt: TGTGCCAGCAGCTTAGGACTAAAGCAAGAGACCCAGTACTTC
CDR3aa: CASSLGLKQETQYF

abundance: -
v_gene: TRBV19
d_gene: TRBD1
j_gene: TRBJ1-5
CDR3nt: TGTGCCACCAGGAGGGGGCAGGGTTATGGGCCCCAGCATTTT
CDR3aa: CATRRGQGYGPQHF

abundance: -
v_gene: TRBV29-1
d_gene: TRBD1
j_gene: TRBJ2-2
CDR3nt: TGCAGCGCCGACAGGGCGGGCACCGGGGAGCTGTTTTTT
CDR3aa: CSADRAGTGELFF

abundance: -
v_gene: TRBV5-5
d_gene: -
j_gene: TRBJ1-2
CDR3nt: TGTGCCAGCAGCTTGGAGGCCGGACACGGAAGCTATGGCTACACCTTC
CDR3aa: CASSLEAGHGSYGYTF

abundance: many
v_gene: TRBV6-4
d_gene: TRBD2
j_gene: TRBJ2-3
CDR3nt: TGTGCCAGCAGTGACTCGACTAGCGGGGGGGCAGATACGCAGTATTTT
CDR3aa: CASSDSTSGGADTQYF

abundance: -
v_gene: TRBV19
d_gene: TRBD1
j_gene: TRBJ1-2
CDR3nt: TGTGCCAGTACCCGGACAGGGGGCGTACGGGGCTACACCTTC
CDR3aa: CASTRTGGVRGYTF

abundance: -
v_gene: TRBV20-1
d_gene: TRBD2
j_gene: TRBJ2-1
CDR3nt: TGCAGTGCTAGCGGGAGGGAGCAGTTCTTC
CDR3aa: CSASGREQFF

abundance: -
v_gene: TRBV19
d_gene: -
j_gene: TRBJ1-1
CDR3nt: TGTGCCAGTAGTAGCCGGGGACAAGGTCCTGAAGCTTTCTTT
CDR3aa: CASSSRGQGPEAFF

abundance: -
v_gene: TRBV11-2
d_gene: TRBD2
j_gene: TRBJ2-5
CDR3nt: TGTGCCAGCAGCTTACCTTTCCGGGGGGGGGAGACCCAGTACTTC
CDR3aa: CASSLPFRGGETQYF